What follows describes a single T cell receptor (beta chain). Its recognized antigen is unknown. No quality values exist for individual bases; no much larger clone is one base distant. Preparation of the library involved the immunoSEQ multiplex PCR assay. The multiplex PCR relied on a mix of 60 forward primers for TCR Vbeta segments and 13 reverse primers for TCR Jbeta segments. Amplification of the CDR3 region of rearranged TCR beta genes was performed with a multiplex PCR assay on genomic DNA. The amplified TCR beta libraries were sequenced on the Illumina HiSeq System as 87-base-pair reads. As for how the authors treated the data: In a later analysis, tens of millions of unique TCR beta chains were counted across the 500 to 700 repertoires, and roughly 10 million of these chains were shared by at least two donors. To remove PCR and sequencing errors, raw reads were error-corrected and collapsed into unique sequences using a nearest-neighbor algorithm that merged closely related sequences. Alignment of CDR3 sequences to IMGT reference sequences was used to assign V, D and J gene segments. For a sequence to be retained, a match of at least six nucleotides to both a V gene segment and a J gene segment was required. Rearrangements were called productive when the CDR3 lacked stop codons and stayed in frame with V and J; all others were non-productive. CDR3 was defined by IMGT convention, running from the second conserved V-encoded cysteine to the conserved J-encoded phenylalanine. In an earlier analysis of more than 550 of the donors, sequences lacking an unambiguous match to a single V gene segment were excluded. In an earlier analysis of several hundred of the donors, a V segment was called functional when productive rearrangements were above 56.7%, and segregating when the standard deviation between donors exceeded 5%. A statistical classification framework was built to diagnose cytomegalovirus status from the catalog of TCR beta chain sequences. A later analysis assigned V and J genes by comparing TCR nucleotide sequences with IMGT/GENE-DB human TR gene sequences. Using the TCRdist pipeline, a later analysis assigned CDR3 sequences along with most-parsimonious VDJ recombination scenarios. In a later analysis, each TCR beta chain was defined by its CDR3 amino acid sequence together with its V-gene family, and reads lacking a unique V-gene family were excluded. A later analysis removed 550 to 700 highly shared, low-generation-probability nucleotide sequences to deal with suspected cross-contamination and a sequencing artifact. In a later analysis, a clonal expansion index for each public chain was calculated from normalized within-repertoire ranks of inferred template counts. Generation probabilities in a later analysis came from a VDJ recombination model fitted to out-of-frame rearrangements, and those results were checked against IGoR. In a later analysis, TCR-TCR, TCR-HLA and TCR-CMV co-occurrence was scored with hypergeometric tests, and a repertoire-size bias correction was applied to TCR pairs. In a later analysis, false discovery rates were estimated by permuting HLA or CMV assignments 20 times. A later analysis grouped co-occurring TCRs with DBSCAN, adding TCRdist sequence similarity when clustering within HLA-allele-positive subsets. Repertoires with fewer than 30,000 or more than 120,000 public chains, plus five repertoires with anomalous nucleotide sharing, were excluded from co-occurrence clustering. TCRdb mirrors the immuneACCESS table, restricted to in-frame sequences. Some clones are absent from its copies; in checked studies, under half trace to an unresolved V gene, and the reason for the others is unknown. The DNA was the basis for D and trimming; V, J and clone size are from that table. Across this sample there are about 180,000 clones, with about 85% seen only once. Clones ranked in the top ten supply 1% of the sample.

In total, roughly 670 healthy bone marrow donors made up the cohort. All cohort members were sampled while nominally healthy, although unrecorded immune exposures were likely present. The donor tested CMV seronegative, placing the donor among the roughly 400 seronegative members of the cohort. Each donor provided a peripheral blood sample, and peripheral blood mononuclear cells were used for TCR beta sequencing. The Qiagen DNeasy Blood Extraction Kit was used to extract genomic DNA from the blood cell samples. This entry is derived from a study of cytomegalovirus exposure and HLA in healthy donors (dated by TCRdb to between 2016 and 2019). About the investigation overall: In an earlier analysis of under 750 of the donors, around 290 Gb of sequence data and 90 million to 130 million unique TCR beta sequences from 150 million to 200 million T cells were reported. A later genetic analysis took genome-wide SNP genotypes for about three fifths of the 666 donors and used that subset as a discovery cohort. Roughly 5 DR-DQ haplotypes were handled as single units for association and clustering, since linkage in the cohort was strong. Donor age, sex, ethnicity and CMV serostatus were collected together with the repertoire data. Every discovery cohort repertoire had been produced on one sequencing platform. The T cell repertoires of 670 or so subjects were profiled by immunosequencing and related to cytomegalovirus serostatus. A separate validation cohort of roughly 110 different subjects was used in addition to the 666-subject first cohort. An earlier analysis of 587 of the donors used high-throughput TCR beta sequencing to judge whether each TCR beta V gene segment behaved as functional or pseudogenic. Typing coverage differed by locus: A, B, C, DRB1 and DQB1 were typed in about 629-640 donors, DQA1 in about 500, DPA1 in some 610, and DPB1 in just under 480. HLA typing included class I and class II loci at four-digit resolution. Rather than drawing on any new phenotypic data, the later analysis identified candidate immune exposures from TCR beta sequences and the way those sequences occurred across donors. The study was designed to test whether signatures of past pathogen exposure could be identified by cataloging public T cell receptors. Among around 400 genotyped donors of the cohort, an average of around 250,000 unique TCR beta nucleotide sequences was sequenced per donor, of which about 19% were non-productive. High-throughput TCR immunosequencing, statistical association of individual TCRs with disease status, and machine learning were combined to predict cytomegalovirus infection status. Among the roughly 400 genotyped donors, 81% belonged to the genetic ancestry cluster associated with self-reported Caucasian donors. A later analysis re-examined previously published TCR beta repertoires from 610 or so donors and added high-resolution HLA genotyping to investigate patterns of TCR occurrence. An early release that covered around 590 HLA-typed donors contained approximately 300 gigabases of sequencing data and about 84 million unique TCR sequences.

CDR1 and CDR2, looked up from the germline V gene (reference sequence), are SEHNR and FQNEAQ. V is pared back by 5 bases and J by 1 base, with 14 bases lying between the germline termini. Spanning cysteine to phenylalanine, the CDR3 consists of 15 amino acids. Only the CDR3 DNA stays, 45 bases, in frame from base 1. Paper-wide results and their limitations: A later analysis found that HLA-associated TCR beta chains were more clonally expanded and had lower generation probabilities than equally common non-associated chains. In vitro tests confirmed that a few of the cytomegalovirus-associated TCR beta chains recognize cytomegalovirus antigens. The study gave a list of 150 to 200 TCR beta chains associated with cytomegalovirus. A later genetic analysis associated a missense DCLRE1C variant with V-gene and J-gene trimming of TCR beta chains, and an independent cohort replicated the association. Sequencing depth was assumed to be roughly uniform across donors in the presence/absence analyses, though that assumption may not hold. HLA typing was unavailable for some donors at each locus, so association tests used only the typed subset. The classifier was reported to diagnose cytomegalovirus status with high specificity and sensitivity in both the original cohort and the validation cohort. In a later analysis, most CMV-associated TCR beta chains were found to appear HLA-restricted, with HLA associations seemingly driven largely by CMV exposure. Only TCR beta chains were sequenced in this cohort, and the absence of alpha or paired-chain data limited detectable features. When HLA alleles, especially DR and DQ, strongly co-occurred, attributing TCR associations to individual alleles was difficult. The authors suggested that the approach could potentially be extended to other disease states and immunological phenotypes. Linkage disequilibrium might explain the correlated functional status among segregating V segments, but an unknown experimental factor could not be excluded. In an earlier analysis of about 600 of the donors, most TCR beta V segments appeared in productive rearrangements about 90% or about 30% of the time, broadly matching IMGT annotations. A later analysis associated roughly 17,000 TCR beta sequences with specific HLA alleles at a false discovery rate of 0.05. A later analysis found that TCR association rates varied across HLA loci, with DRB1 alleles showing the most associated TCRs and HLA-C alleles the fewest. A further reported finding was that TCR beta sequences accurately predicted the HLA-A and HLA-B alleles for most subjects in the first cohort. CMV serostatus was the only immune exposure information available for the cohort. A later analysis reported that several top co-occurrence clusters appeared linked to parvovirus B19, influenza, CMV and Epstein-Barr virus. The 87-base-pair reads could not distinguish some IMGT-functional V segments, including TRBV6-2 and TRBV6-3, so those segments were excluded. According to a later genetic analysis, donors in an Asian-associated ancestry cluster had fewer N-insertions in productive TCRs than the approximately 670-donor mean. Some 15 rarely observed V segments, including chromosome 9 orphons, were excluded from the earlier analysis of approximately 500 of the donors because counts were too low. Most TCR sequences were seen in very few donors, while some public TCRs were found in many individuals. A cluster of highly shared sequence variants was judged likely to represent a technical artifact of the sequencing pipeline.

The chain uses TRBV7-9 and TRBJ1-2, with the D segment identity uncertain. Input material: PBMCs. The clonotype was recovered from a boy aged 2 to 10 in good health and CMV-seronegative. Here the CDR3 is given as CASSRADGDNYGYTF. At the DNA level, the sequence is TGTGCCAGCAGCCGTGCGGACGGGGATAACTATGGCTACACCTTC.